Sequencing of this T cell receptor (beta chain) was carried out in a study of cytomegalovirus exposure and HLA in healthy donors. Whole-study results and caveats: Data from an earlier analysis indicated that most TCR beta V segments were productive either about 90% or about 30% of the time. Cytomegalovirus association was listed for approximately 160 TCR beta chains.

Trimming cost V 0 bases and J 0 bases; bases outside gene matches: 2. This CDR3 spans 15 amino acids. Germline V gene data show CDR1 as SGHKS and CDR2 as YYEKEE (reference sequence). Regarding donors, all were healthy bone marrow donors. Researchers ran the PCR with 60 Vbeta and 13 Jbeta primers. Measured with immunoSEQ multiplex PCR; TCRdb has only the in-frame clones, and not every one. Of 96,000 or so clones listed, about four fifths were seen once; the top ten hold around 14%. Turning to this clone: Its antigen is still unknown.

The chain carries TRBV5-5 and TRBJ2-7; 8 nucleotides align to TRBD1. The source material was PBMCs. The clonotype comes from a woman in her seventies in good health and CMV-seropositive. The CDR3 region is CASSLVGQASYEQYF. The CDR3 DNA reads TGTGCCAGCAGCTTGGTGGGACAGGCCTCCTACGAGCAGTACTTC. The whole variable domain, remainder taken from reference TRBV5-5 and TRBJ2-7, is DAGVTQSPTHLIKTRGQQVTLRCSPISGHKSVSWYQQVLGQGPQFIFQYYEKEERGRGNFPDRFSARQFPNYSSELNVNALLLGDSALYLCASSLVGQASYEQYFGPGTRLTVT.